This T cell receptor beta chain is drawn from a study of blood T cell repertoires in COVID-19 (dated by TCRdb to 2020 to 2021). For the wider study: The collaborator samples originated in the United States, Italy and Spain and spanned the acute and convalescent phases of COVID-19. The prospective study material was composed of cDNA or gDNA derived from T cells, B-cell-depleted T cells, or PBMCs. Samples were obtained from the ongoing ImmuneRACE study (first 160 participants) and from over 1,000 subjects provided by 6 global collaborators. Subjects who had been exposed to COVID-19, were actively infected with it, or had recovered from it provided the deeply sampled blood TCRbeta repertoires that made up the dataset. Where available, HLA class I and class II types were obtained from metadata supplied by the sample provider rather than from assay-based typing. Sample metadata almost always included a de-identified subject ID, COVID-19 status, age in years and sex. A freely available public database, intended as a resource for researchers studying the immune response to SARS-CoV-2, is where the repertoires were released. General findings and caveats noted by the study authors: Clinical and demographic metadata were provided uncurated, with the amount varying by source and participant.

On this clone itself: This receptor's antigen is unknown. Per-base quality was not reported, and no clone a single base away is much larger than it.

In Seattle, one collaborating source enrolled patients while the infection was active and tracked those patients longitudinally over the course of disease. Whole blood was collected in K2EDTA tubes by collaborating institutions according to the institutions' own protocols. For TCRbeta analysis, collaborator samples were shipped as frozen whole blood, as isolated PBMCs, or as DNA extracted from either sample type. The CDR3 sequence holds 15 residues, the cysteine and phenylalanine included. Only the CDR3 portion is preserved as DNA: 45 bases, with reading frame beginning at the first base. Cut back by 5 bases and 1 base, the V and J ends lie 14 bases apart. Taken from the germline V gene, the CDR1 and CDR2 loops are MDHEN and SYDVKM. The immunoSEQ Assay, a bias-controlled multiplex PCR, was used to amplify TCRbeta CDR3 regions from genomic DNA. On the study's bioinformatics: Nucleated cell counts per sample were estimated from amplification of reference gene primers within the assay. To quantify the absolute abundance of each unique TCRbeta CDR3 rearrangement, sequence reads were collapsed and filtered. For each sample, productive Simpson clonality was calculated by taking the square root of Simpson's diversity index across productive rearrangements. TCRdb's version of the immuneACCESS table is confined to in-frame rearrangements and falls short of the full clone set. An unresolved V gene accounts for under half of the shortfall where checked; the remainder is of unknown origin. That table gives V, J and clone size, and the DNA gave D and trimming. The sample table lists about 250,000 clones, roughly 88% of them with a count of one. Of the sample, roughly 6.8% is held by the ten largest clones.

The sequenced sample was peripheral blood. The chain is assembled from TRBV28 and TRBJ1-1; TRBD1 could be the D gene, as 5 bases match. This clonotype was obtained from a woman in her twenties or thirties with COVID-19, enrolled during active disease. CDR3 sequence: CASSPPGLPNTEAFF. The nucleotide sequence reads as follows: TGTGCCAGCAGTCCCCCGGGACTCCCGAACACTGAAGCTTTCTTT.